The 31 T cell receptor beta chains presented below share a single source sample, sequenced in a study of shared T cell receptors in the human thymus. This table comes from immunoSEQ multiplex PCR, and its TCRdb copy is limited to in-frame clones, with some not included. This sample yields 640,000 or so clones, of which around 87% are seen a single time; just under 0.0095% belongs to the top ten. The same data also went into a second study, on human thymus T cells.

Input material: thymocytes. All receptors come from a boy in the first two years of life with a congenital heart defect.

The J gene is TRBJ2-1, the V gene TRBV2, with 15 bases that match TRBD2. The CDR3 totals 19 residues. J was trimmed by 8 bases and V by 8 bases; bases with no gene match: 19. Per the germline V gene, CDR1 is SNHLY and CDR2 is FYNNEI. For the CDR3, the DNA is TGTGCCAGCGGACTTCGGGACAGGGACTGGACTAGCGGGAGGGATGAGCAGTTCTTC. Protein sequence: CASGLRDRDWTSGRDEQFF.

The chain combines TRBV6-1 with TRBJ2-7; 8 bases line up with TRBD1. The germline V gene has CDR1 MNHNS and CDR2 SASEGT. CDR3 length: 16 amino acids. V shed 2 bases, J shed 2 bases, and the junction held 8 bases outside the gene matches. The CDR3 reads CASSEFPGTGPYEQYF. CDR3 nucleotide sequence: TGTGCCAGCAGTGAATTTCCGGGGACAGGTCCCTACGAGCAGTACTTC.

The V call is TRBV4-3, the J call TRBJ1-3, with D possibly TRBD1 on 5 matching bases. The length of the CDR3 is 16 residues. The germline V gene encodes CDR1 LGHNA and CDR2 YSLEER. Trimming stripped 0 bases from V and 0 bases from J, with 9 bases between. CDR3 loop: CASSQEDQGSGNTIYF. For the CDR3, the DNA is TGCGCCAGCAGCCAAGAGGATCAGGGCTCTGGAAACACCATATATTTT.

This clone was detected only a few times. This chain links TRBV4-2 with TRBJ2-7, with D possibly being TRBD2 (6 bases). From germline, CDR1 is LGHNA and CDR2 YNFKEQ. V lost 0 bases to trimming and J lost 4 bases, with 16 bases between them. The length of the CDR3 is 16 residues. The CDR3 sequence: CASSQDAGRGIYEQYF. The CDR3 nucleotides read TGTGCCAGCAGCCAAGATGCAGGACGGGGGATTTACGAGCAGTACTTC.

The CDR3 here is CASSPGLAGELFF. CDR3 DNA sequence: TGTGCCAGCAGCCCGGGGCTAGCGGGGGAGCTGTTTTTT. This chain uses TRBV6-5 with TRBJ2-2, with D possibly TRBD2 on 6 matching bases. Germline assignment: CDR1 MNHEY and CDR2 SVGAGI. Deletions cut 6 bases from V and 8 bases from J, with 13 bases between. The CDR3 extends over 13 amino acids.

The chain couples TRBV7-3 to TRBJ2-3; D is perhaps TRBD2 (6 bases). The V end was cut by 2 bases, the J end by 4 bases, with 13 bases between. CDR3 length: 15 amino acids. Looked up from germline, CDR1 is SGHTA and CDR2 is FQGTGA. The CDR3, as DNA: TGTGCCAGCAGCTTATATGGGGGGAGCGCAGATACGCAGTATTTT. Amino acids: CASSLYGGSADTQYF.

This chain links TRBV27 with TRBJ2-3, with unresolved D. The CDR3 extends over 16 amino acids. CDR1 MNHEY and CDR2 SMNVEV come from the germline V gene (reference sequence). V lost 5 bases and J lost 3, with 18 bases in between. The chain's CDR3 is CASSLRPPWRTDTQYF. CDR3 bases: TGTGCCAGCAGTCTTCGACCCCCTTGGCGGACAGATACGCAGTATTTT.

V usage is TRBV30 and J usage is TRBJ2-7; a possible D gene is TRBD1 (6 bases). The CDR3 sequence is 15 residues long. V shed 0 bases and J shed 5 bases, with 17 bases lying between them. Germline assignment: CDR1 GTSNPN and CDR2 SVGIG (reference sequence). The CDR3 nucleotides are TGTGCCTGGAGTGTTGTGGCAGGGGCTTGGAACGAGCAGTACTTC. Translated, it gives CAWSVVAGAWNEQYF.

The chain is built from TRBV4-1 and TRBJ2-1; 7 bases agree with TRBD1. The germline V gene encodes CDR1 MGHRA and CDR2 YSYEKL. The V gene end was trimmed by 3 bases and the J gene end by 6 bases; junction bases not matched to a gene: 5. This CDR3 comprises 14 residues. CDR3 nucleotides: TGCGCCAGCAGCCATAAGACAGGGTCCAATGAGCAGTTCTTC. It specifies CASSHKTGSNEQFF.

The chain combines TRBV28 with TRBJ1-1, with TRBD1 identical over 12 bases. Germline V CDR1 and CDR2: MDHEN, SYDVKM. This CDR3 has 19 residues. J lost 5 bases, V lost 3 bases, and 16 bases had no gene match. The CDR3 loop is CASSFLTVPRDRGLTEAFF. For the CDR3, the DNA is TGTGCCAGCAGTTTCCTTACCGTACCACGGGACAGGGGGCTAACTGAAGCTTTCTTT.

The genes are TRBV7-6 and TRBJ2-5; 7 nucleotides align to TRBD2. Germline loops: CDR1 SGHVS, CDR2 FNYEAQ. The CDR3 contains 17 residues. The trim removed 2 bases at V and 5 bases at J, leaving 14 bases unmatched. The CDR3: CASSLKVWEGFGETQYF. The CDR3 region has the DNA TGTGCCAGCAGCTTAAAGGTGTGGGAGGGATTCGGGGAGACCCAGTACTTC. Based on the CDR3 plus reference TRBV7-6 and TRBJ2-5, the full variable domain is GAGVSQSPRYKVTKRGQDVALRCDPISGHVSLYWYRQALGQGPEFLTYFNYEAQQDKSGLPNDRFSAERPEGSISTLTIQRTEQRDSAMYRCASSLKVWEGFGETQYFGPGTRLLVL.

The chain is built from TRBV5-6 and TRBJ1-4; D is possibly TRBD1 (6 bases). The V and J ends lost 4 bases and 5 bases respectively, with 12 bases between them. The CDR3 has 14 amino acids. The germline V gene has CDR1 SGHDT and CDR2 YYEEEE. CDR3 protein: CASSLNRANEKLFF. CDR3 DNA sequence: TGTGCCAGCAGCCTGAACAGGGCCAATGAAAAACTGTTTTTT.

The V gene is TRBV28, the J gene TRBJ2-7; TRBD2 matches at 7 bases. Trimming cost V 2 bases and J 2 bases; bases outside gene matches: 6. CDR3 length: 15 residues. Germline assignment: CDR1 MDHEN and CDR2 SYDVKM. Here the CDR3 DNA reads TGTGCCAGCAGTTTAGAACGGGAGGTCGCCTACGAGCAGTACTTC. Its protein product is CASSLEREVAYEQYF.

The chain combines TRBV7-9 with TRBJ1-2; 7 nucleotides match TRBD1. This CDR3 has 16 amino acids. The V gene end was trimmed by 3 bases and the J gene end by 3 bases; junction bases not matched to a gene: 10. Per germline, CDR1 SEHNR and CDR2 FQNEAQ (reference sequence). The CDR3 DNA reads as TGTGCCAGCAGCTTGTCAAAGACAGGGATGGACTATGGCTACACCTTC. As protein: CASSLSKTGMDYGYTF.

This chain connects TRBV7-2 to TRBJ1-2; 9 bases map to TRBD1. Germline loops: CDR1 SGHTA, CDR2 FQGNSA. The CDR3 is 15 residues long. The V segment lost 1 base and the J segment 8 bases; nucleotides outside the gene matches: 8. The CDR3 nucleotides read TGTGCCAGCAGCTTAGGGGACAGGGAGGATCGAGGCTACACCTTC. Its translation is CASSLGDREDRGYTF.

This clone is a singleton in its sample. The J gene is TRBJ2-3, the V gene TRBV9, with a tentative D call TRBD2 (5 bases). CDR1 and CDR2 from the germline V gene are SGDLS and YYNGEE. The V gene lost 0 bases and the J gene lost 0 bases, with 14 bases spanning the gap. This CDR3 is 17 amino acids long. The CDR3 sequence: CASSVEDLGDSTDTQYF. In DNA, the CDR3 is TGTGCCAGCAGCGTAGAGGATTTGGGAGACAGCACAGATACGCAGTATTTT.

This CDR3 reads CSVEAYLAGQETQYF. For the CDR3, the DNA is TGCAGCGTTGAAGCATACCTAGCGGGGCAAGAGACCCAGTACTTC. The chain joins TRBV29-1 to TRBJ2-5, with 9 bases that match TRBD2. The V and J ends lost 1 base and 2 bases, in that order; junction bases with no gene match: 5. The germline V gene encodes CDR1 SQVTM and CDR2 ANQGSEA. The CDR3 is made up of 15 amino acids.

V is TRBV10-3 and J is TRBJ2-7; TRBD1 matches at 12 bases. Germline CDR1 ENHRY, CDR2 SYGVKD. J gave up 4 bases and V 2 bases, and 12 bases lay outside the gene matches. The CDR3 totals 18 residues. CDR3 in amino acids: CAISEEKPRDRGQYEQYF. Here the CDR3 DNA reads TGTGCCATCAGTGAGGAAAAACCCCGGGACAGGGGGCAGTACGAGCAGTACTTC.

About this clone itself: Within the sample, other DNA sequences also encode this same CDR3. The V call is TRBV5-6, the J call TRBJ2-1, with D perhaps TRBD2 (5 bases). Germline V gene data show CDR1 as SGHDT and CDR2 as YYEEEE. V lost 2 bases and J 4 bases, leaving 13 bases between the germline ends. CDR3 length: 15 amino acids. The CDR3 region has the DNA TGTGCCAGCAGCTTAGGTGGAGGCCGGTACAATGAGCAGTTCTTC. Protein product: CASSLGGGRYNEQFF.

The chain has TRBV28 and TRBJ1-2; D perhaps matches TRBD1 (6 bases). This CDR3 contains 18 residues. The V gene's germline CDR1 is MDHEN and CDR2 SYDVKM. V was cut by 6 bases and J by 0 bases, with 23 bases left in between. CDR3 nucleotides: TGTGCCAGCAGCTTGGATTGGTCACGACAGGAGGCTAACTATGGCTACACCTTC. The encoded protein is CASSLDWSRQEANYGYTF.

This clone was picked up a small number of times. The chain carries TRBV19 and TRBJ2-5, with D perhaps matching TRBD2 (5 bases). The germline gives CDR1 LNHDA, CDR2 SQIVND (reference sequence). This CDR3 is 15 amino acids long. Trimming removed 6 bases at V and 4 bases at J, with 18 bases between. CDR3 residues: CASSPGRQLVETQYF. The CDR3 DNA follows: TGTGCCAGTAGCCCGGGAAGACAACTGGTAGAGACCCAGTACTTC.

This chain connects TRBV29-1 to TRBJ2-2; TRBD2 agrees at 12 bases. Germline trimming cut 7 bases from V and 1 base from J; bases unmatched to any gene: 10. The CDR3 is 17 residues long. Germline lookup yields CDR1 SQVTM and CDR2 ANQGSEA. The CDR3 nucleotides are TGCAGCGGGCGGACTAGCGGGAATGCGCAGAACACCGGGGAGCTGTTTTTT. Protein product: CSGRTSGNAQNTGELFF.

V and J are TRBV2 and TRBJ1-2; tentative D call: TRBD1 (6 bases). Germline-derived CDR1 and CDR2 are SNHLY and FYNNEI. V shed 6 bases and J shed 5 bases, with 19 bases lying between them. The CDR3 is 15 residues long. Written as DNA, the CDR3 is TGTGCCAGCAGGGATCCAGGGGAAAAGGAGTATGGCTACACCTTC. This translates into CASRDPGEKEYGYTF. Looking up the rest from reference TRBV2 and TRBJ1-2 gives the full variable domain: EPEVTQTPSHQVTQMGQEVILRCVPISNHLYFYWYRQILGQKVEFLVSFYNNEISEKSEIFDDQFSVERPDGSNFTLKIRSTKLEDSAMYFCASRDPGEKEYGYTFGSGTRLTVV.

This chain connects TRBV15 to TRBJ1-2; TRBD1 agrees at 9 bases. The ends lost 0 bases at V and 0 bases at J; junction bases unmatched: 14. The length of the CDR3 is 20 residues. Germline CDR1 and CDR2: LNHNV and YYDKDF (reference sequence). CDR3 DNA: TGTGCCACCAGCAGAGATCGCCCGAACAGGGGGCGAAATACTAACTATGGCTACACCTTC. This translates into CATSRDRPNRGRNTNYGYTF. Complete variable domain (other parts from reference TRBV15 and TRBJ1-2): DAMVIQNPRYQVTQFGKPVTLSCSQTLNHNVMYWYQQKSSQAPKLLFHYYDKDFNNEADTPDNFQSRRPNTSFCFLDIRSPGLGDTAMYLCATSRDRPNRGRNTNYGYTFGSGTRLTVV.

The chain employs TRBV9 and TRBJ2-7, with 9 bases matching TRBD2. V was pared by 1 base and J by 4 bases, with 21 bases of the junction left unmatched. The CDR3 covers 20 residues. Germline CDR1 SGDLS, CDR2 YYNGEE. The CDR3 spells CASSVTRLALGPSGDYEQYF. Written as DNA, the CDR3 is TGTGCCAGCAGCGTAACGCGTCTTGCTCTTGGGCCTAGCGGGGATTACGAGCAGTACTTC. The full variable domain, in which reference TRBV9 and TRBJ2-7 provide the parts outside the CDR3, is DSGVTQTPKHLITATGQRVTLRCSPRSGDLSVYWYQQSLDQGLQFLIQYYNGEERAKGNILERFSAQQFPDLHSELNLSSLELGDSALYFCASSVTRLALGPSGDYEQYFGPGTRLTVT.

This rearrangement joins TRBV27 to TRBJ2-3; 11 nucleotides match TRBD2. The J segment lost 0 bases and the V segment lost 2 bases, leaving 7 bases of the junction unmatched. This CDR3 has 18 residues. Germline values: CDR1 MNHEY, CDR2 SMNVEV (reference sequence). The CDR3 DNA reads TGTGCCAGCAGTTTACCCCTAGCGGGGGGCTCTAGCACAGATACGCAGTATTTT. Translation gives CASSLPLAGGSSTDTQYF.

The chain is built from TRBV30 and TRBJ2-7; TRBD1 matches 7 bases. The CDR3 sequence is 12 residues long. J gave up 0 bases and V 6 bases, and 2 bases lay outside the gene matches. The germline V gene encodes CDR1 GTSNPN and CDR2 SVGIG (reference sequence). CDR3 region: CACDRDSYEQYF. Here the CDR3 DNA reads TGTGCCTGTGACAGGGACTCCTACGAGCAGTACTTC.

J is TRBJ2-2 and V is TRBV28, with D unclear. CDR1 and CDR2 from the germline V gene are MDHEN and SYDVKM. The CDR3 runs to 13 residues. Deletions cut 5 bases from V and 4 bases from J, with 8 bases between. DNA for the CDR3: TGTGCCAGCAGTACCGGTCCCACCGGGGAGCTGTTTTTT. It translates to CASSTGPTGELFF.

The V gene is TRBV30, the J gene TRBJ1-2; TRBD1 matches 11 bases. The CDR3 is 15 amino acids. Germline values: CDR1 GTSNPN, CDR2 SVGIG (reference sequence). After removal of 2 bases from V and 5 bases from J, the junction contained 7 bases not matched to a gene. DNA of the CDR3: TGTGCCTGGAGTCCCCTGGGACAGGGGGGATATGGCTACACCTTC. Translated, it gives CAWSPLGQGGYGYTF.

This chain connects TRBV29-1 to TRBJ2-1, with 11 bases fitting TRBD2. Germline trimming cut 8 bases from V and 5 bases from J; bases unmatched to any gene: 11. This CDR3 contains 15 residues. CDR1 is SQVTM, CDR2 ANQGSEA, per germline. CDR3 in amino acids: CSTTSPGLADNEQFF. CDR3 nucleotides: TGCAGCACAACATCCCCGGGACTAGCGGACAATGAGCAGTTCTTC.

The chain's CDR3 is CASSQAQSTEPQHF. The CDR3 DNA reads TGCGCCAGCAGCCAAGCACAGTCTACGGAGCCCCAGCATTTT. V gene TRBV4-1 combines with J gene TRBJ1-5; D unresolved. Trimming removed 1 base at V and 8 bases at J, with 12 bases between. Germline CDR1 is MGHRA and CDR2 is YSYEKL. This CDR3 is 14 amino acids long.